This passage covers 30 T cell receptor beta chains from one sample sequenced in a study of blood T cell repertoires in COVID-19. The data were produced by immunoSEQ multiplex PCR, yet TCRdb's version contains in-frame clones alone and is incomplete. Here the sample spans roughly 190,000 clones, approximately 89% being singletons. The sample comprised peripheral blood. The receptors were sampled from a woman aged 60-70 years with acute or convalescent COVID-19.

This clone was counted between two and nine times. This rearrangement joins TRBV6-6 to TRBJ2-1; the match to TRBD2 covers 10 bases. This CDR3 comprises 14 residues. V lost 5 bases to trimming and J lost 7 bases; unmatched junction nucleotides: 5. CDR1 is MNHNY, CDR2 SVGAGI, per germline (reference sequence). The CDR3 reads CASSLAGAWNEQFF. In DNA form, the CDR3 reads TGTGCCAGCAGTCTAGCGGGAGCTTGGAATGAGCAGTTCTTC.

About this clone: At the DNA level, this CDR3 is encoded by other sequences in the same sample as well. V is TRBV19 and J is TRBJ1-2; D unresolved. CDR1 is LNHDA and CDR2 is SQIVND in the germline V gene (reference sequence). V was clipped by 1 base and J by 1 base, with 10 bases between them. CDR3 length equals 15 residues. Here the CDR3 DNA reads TGTGCCAGTAGTATAGTGGGAGGAGGTAACTATGGCTACACCTTC. It codes for CASSIVGGGNYGYTF.

This clone appeared once. The genes are TRBV5-4 and TRBJ2-1; a weak D match, TRBD2 (8 bases). Per the germline V gene, CDR1 is SGHNT and CDR2 is YYREEE (reference sequence). The V gene lost 5 bases and the J gene lost 10 bases, with 28 bases spanning the gap. CDR3 length: 17 residues. CDR3 region: CASSPGGSGATIEEQFF. The CDR3, as DNA: TGTGCCAGCAGTCCAGGGGGTAGCGGGGCCACAATAGAAGAGCAGTTCTTC. Variable domain in full (rest from reference TRBV5-4 and TRBJ2-1): ETGVTQSPTHLIKTRGQQVTLRCSSQSGHNTVSWYQQALGQGPQFIFQYYREEENGRGNFPPRFSGLQFPNYSSELNVNALELDDSALYLCASSPGGSGATIEEQFFGPGTRLTVL.

The DNA of the CDR3 is TGTGCCAGCAGTTTGAATAGAGATGATGGACTAGCGGGGCACACAGATACGCAGTATTTT. Translating gives CASSLNRDDGLAGHTDTQYF. J is TRBJ2-3 and V is TRBV28; 12 bases line up with TRBD2. V was clipped by 3 bases and J by 2 bases; unmatched bases: 15. Looked up from germline, CDR1 is MDHEN and CDR2 is SYDVKM. This CDR3 region has 20 residues.

The chain carries TRBV19 and TRBJ1-5, with TRBD1 identical over 9 bases. The CDR3 loop spans 16 amino acids. Germline-derived CDR1 and CDR2 are LNHDA and SQIVND (reference sequence). The trim removed 2 bases at V and 3 bases at J, leaving 5 bases unmatched. The CDR3 DNA sequence: TGTGCCAGTAGTATAATTTGGGACAGGGTCAATCAGCCCCAGCATTTT. It encodes CASSIIWDRVNQPQHF.

The chain carries TRBV6-5 and TRBJ1-5; 8 positions match TRBD1. Trimming cost V 6 bases and J 6 bases; bases outside gene matches: 10. Looked up from germline, CDR1 is MNHEY and CDR2 is SVGAGI. This CDR3 has 15 amino acids. The CDR3 nucleotides are TGTGCCAGCAGCGAGCAGGGGGCGCGGAGTCAGCCCCAGCATTTT. Its protein product is CASSEQGARSQPQHF.

This clone is a singleton in its sample. This sequence joins TRBV6-2 or TRBV6-3 and TRBJ2-5; a possible D gene is TRBD2 (5 bases). The V end was cut by 6 bases, the J end by 5 bases, with 22 bases between. This CDR3 has 16 residues. The germline V gene has CDR1 MNHEY and CDR2 SVGEGT. The CDR3: CASSPARLPGGETQYF. The CDR3 DNA sequence: TGTGCCAGCAGCCCAGCCCGACTCCCCGGCGGGGAGACCCAGTACTTC.

The chain employs TRBV4-2 and TRBJ2-7; 7 bases fit TRBD2. The junction had 6 bases not matched to a gene; V was cut back by 1 base and J by 3 bases. Germline CDR1 is LGHNA and CDR2 is YNFKEQ. CDR3 size: 15 residues. The CDR3 sequence: CASSQGLAVNYEQYF. DNA of the CDR3: TGTGCCAGCAGCCAAGGACTAGCCGTGAACTACGAGCAGTACTTC.

The J gene is TRBJ2-2, the V gene TRBV6-5; weak D call: TRBD2 (5 bases). V lost 6 bases, J lost 5 bases, and 7 bases lay in between. Germline V gene lookup returns CDR1 MNHEY and CDR2 SVGAGI. The CDR3 loop spans 12 amino acids. CDR3 coding DNA: TGTGCCAGCAGGAGGGTAACCGGGGAGCTGTTTTTT. Translation: CASRRVTGELFF.

The chain is built from TRBV15 and TRBJ1-4, with 7 bases aligning to TRBD1. The CDR3 is made up of 14 amino acids. Germline CDR1 reads LNHNV; CDR2 reads YYDKDF (reference sequence). Germline trimming cut 5 bases from V and 9 bases from J; bases unmatched to any gene: 9. The DNA of the CDR3 is TGTGCCACCAGCCGCCGACAGGGAGGCCAAAAACTGTTTTTT. Translating gives CATSRRQGGQKLFF.

The rearrangement uses TRBV18 and TRBJ1-5; 9 nucleotides match TRBD1. CDR1 is KGHSH, CDR2 LQKENI, per germline. Losses at the gene ends were 3 bases for V and 4 bases for J; bases not matched to a gene: 1. CDR3 length equals 14 residues. CDR3 residues: CASSPGTGNQPQHF. Here the CDR3 DNA reads TGTGCCAGCTCACCCGGGACAGGGAATCAGCCCCAGCATTTT. Variable domain in full (rest from reference TRBV18 and TRBJ1-5): NAGVMQNPRHLVRRRGQEARLRCSPMKGHSHVYWYRQLPEEGLKFMVYLQKENIIDESGMPKERFSAEFPKEGPSILRIQQVVRGDSAAYFCASSPGTGNQPQHFGDGTRLSIL.

The gene calls are TRBV6-5 and TRBJ1-1; TRBD1 matches at 7 bases. Germline loops: CDR1 MNHEY, CDR2 SVGAGI. The CDR3 is made up of 13 amino acids. V gave up 6 bases and J gave up 6 bases; unmatched junction bases: 7. For the CDR3, the DNA is TGTGCCAGCAGGCCGGGACAGCTCTCTGAAGCTTTCTTT. Translated: CASRPGQLSEAFF.

This clone has just one count. V is TRBV6-5 and J is TRBJ2-2, with 8 nucleotides matching TRBD2. CDR1 MNHEY and CDR2 SVGAGI come from the germline V gene. Losses at the gene ends were 6 bases for V and 6 bases for J; bases not matched to a gene: 6. The CDR3 has 14 amino acids. CDR3 loop: CASRTPGGAGELFF. The CDR3 bases are TGTGCCAGCAGAACCCCCGGGGGGGCCGGGGAGCTGTTTTTT.

Written as DNA, the CDR3 is TGTGCCAGCATAGAGGTGGGAGGAAACTATGGCTACACCTTC. Translation: CASIEVGGNYGYTF. The J gene is TRBJ1-2, the V gene TRBV2; D unclear. V dropped 7 bases and J dropped 2 bases, with 14 bases sitting between them. CDR3 length equals 14 residues. Germline V gene lookup returns CDR1 SNHLY and CDR2 FYNNEI.

This chain links TRBV28 with TRBJ1-6; D not resolved. Germline loops: CDR1 MDHEN, CDR2 SYDVKM. The CDR3 covers 14 residues. V was clipped by 5 bases and J by 4 bases, with 9 bases between them. Here the CDR3 reads CASSGWRYNSPLHF. CDR3 bases: TGTGCCAGCAGTGGCTGGAGGTATAATTCACCCCTCCACTTT.

The V call is TRBV6-5, the J call TRBJ1-3; D unclear. CDR1 is MNHEY, CDR2 SVGAGI, per germline. The CDR3 contains 14 residues. The V and J ends lost 2 bases and 2 bases respectively, with 7 bases between them. DNA for the CDR3: TGTGCCAGCAGTTACGAGTCGACTGGAAACACCATATATTTT. Amino acid sequence: CASSYESTGNTIYF.

The chain employs TRBV30 and TRBJ2-1; 8 bases agree with TRBD2. The CDR3 is 13 residues long. J gave up 6 bases and V 4 bases, and 5 bases lay outside the gene matches. Looked up from germline, CDR1 is GTSNPN and CDR2 is SVGIG (reference sequence). CDR3: CAWNGLALNEQFF. CDR3 DNA: TGTGCCTGGAACGGACTAGCCCTCAATGAGCAGTTCTTC. The whole variable domain, remainder taken from reference TRBV30 and TRBJ2-1, is SQTIHQWPATLVQPVGSPLSLECTVEGTSNPNLYWYRQAAGRGLQLLFYSVGIGQISSEVPQNLSASRPQDRQFILSSKKLLLSDSGFYLCAWNGLALNEQFFGPGTRLTVL.

The J gene is TRBJ1-4, the V gene TRBV9; no firm D call. The CDR3 sequence is 13 residues long. Germline assignment: CDR1 SGDLS and CDR2 YYNGEE. V was shortened by 4 bases and J by 8 bases, with 12 bases between the two germline ends. Here the CDR3 reads CASSPNNGEKLFF. The CDR3 bases are TGTGCCAGCAGCCCCAATAACGGGGAAAAACTGTTTTTT.

The chain joins TRBV19 to TRBJ1-3; weak D call: TRBD1 (6 bases). CDR3 length: 14 amino acids. Looked up from germline, CDR1 is LNHDA and CDR2 is SQIVND (reference sequence). V was clipped by 7 bases and J by 4 bases, with 14 bases between them. The CDR3 protein is CASMTGLSGNTIYF. Written as DNA, the CDR3 is TGTGCCAGTATGACAGGCCTCTCGGGAAACACCATATATTTT.

This clone was observed a single time. The V gene is TRBV10-1, the J gene TRBJ2-5, with 10 bases lining up with TRBD1. The CDR3 has 13 residues. Germline CDR1 is WNHNN and CDR2 is SYGVQD (reference sequence). V was pared by 5 bases and J by 5 bases, with 2 bases of the junction left unmatched. The DNA of the CDR3 is TGCGCCAGCAGTAGGGACAGGGGCGAGACCCAGTACTTC. The encoded protein is CASSRDRGETQYF.

This clone was seen a handful of times. This chain uses TRBV9 with TRBJ1-2; a weak D match, TRBD1 (6 bases). CDR1 is SGDLS, CDR2 YYNGEE, per germline. The length of the CDR3 is 16 residues. The V and J ends lost 0 bases and 5 bases respectively, with 17 bases between them. Here the CDR3 DNA reads TGTGCCAGCAGCGTAGCGGCGCAGGGGCGGGGGTATGGCTACACCTTC. Its translation: CASSVAAQGRGYGYTF.

The V and J genes are TRBV3-1 (or the pseudogene TRBV3-2) and TRBJ1-3; possible D gene TRBD1, 5 bases. V was cut by 4 bases and J by 0 bases, with 16 bases left in between. The CDR3 covers 17 residues. Looked up from germline, CDR1 is LGHDT and CDR2 is YNNKEL (reference sequence). Written as DNA, the CDR3 is TGTGCCAGCAGCCCCAGATATCAGGGATTCTCTGGAAACACCATATATTTT. It codes for CASSPRYQGFSGNTIYF.

The chain is built from TRBV6-1 and TRBJ1-5, with 9 bases lining up with TRBD1. J was trimmed by 2 bases and V by 2 bases; bases with no gene match: 7. The CDR3 has 17 residues. The germline CDR1 and CDR2 sequences are MNHNS and SASEGT. CDR3 in DNA: TGTGCCAGCAGTGAATACGGACAGGGGAAGGGCAATCAGCCCCAGCATTTT. It is translated as CASSEYGQGKGNQPQHF.

The chain uses TRBV9 and TRBJ2-3; the match to TRBD2 covers 7 bases. The CDR3 covers 16 residues. Germline assignment: CDR1 SGDLS and CDR2 YYNGEE. V shed 0 bases, J shed 6 bases, and the junction held 10 bases outside the gene matches. CDR3 sequence: CASSVALRESGDTQYF. DNA for the CDR3: TGTGCCAGCAGCGTAGCTTTGCGGGAGAGCGGGGATACGCAGTATTTT.

The chain combines TRBV3-1 (or the pseudogene TRBV3-2) with TRBJ2-1; 8 nucleotides match TRBD2. With V trimmed by 3 bases and J by 6 bases, 7 bases remained unmatched. The CDR3 length is 15 residues. The germline V gene encodes CDR1 LGHDT and CDR2 YNNKEL (reference sequence). The DNA of the CDR3 is TGTGCCAGCAGCCAGACAGCGGGAGCTCTCAATGAGCAGTTCTTC. It yields the protein CASSQTAGALNEQFF.

This chain connects TRBV16 to TRBJ2-6; TRBD1 agrees at 8 bases. The CDR3 totals 17 residues. CDR1 and CDR2 from the germline V gene are KGHSY and FQNENV. Trimming cost V 2 bases and J 2 bases; bases outside gene matches: 5. The CDR3 here is CASSQTGTGTGANVLTF. The DNA of the CDR3 is TGTGCCAGCAGCCAAACAGGGACAGGAACTGGGGCCAACGTCCTGACTTTC. Together with reference TRBV16 and TRBJ2-6, the CDR3 gives the full variable domain: GEEVAQTPKHLVRGEGQKAKLYCAPIKGHSYVFWYQQVLKNEFKFLISFQNENVFDETGMPKERFSAKCLPNSPCSLEIQATKLEDSAVYFCASSQTGTGTGANVLTFGAGSRLTVL.

This sequence joins TRBV9 and TRBJ1-3; TRBD1 aligns across 7 bases. After removal of 4 bases from V and 4 bases from J, the junction contained 2 bases not matched to a gene. CDR1 is SGDLS, CDR2 YYNGEE, per germline. CDR3 length equals 13 residues. CDR3 residues: CASSRGQGNTIYF. In DNA, the CDR3 is TGTGCCAGCAGCCGGGGACAGGGAAACACCATATATTTT.

This clone was detected a few times. This chain links TRBV5-1 with TRBJ2-1; 14 nucleotides agree with TRBD2. The trim removed 1 base at V and 10 bases at J, leaving 7 bases unmatched. The CDR3 runs 16 residues. Germline lookup yields CDR1 SGHRS and CDR2 YFSETQ. DNA for the CDR3: TGCGCCAGCAGCTTGCGAGGGACTAGCGGGGGTAGCGAGCAGTTCTTC. It codes for CASSLRGTSGGSEQFF.

The chain links TRBV10-3 to TRBJ1-2, with a possible D match to TRBD1 (6 bases). Trimming took off 0 bases at V and 4 bases at J, with 12 bases between the two ends. Germline-derived CDR1 and CDR2 are ENHRY and SYGVKD. The CDR3 consists of 15 residues. The CDR3 region is CAISESTGGRYGYTF. CDR3 sequence (DNA): TGTGCCATCAGTGAGTCGACGGGGGGCCGCTATGGCTACACCTTC.

The J gene is TRBJ2-7, the V gene TRBV6-6; perhaps TRBD2 as D (5 bases). The V gene lost 7 bases and the J gene lost 3 bases, with 16 bases spanning the gap. Germline V lookup: CDR1 MNHNY, CDR2 SVGAGI (reference sequence). The CDR3 loop spans 14 amino acids. The CDR3 DNA reads TGTGCCAGCAACCGGACTCCCATGAACTACGAGCAGTACTTC. Translated, it gives CASNRTPMNYEQYF.